These 3 T cell receptor beta chains came from one sample sequenced in a study of shared clonotypes between healthy human individuals. Naive CD8 cells lacked CD45RO and underwent positive selection for CCR7, leaving out terminally differentiated effector memory CD45RA+ cells. The table came from immunoSEQ multiplex PCR; TCRdb's copy has only in-frame clones and leaves some out. The sample lists about 2 million clones, about 95% occurring once. The sequencing input was naive CD8+ T cells sorted from blood. These receptors all stem from a man aged 18 to 30 in good health.

CDR3 residues: CASLTPGEGEQETQYF. The CDR3 nucleotides read TGTGCCAGCCTCACGCCGGGGGAAGGGGAACAAGAGACCCAGTACTTC. This chain joins TRBV18 and TRBJ2-5; TRBD2 is a possible D gene (6 bases). Germline CDR1 and CDR2: KGHSH and LQKENI. The CDR3 totals 16 residues. The V gene lost 8 bases and the J gene lost 2 bases, with 21 bases spanning the gap.

The chain combines TRBV4-1 with TRBJ2-3; D is possibly TRBD1 (6 bases). CDR1 is MGHRA and CDR2 is YSYEKL in the germline V gene. V was shortened by 3 bases and J by 0 bases, with 13 bases between the two germline ends. This CDR3 is built from 16 residues. CDR3 coding DNA: TGCGCCAGCAGCCATAGCCGGGACATTAGCACAGATACGCAGTATTTT. Translated: CASSHSRDISTDTQYF.

The J gene is TRBJ2-7, the V gene TRBV4-3; D is unclear. The V end was cut by 0 bases, the J end by 1 base, with 13 bases between. Germline assignment: CDR1 LGHNA and CDR2 YSLEER. The CDR3 is 16 amino acids. The CDR3 reads CASSQDLGERSYEQYF. The CDR3 nucleotides are TGCGCCAGCAGCCAAGATCTCGGAGAGAGGTCCTACGAGCAGTACTTC.